The 27 T cell receptor beta chains below come from one sample, sequenced in a study of T cell responses to AZD1222 COVID-19 vaccine (dated by TCRdb to the early 2020s). The label giving this sample's time point can be read as: baseline before first vaccination. Preparation of the library involved the immunoSEQ multiplex PCR assay. The source is immuneACCESS, and TCRdb retained only in-frame sequences with V and J called. Part of the clones is not carried over; for the studies checked, unresolved V genes explain less than half of this, and the remainder is unexplained. The sample profile shows approximately 92,000 clones; about 89% of them were found once. The ten largest clones add up to roughly 7.5% of the sample. This material consisted of peripheral blood, taken on day 0 of AZD1222 vaccination. Source of these receptors: an adult in good health.

This sequence joins TRBV5-1 and TRBJ1-4, with 7 nucleotides matching TRBD1. Trimming took 4 bases from V and 8 from J; bases not matched to a gene: 14. CDR1 is SGHRS and CDR2 is YFSETQ in the germline V gene. This CDR3 has 16 amino acids. The CDR3 sequence: CASSPPEAGRGEKLFF. CDR3 nucleotide sequence: TGCGCCAGCAGCCCTCCGGAGGCAGGCAGGGGGGAAAAACTGTTTTTT.

This clone appeared once. The J gene is TRBJ2-7, the V gene TRBV7-9; D gene uncertain. CDR3 size: 11 residues. V was clipped by 7 bases and J by 5 bases, with 9 bases between them. CDR1 SEHNR and CDR2 FQNEAQ come from the germline V gene (reference sequence). The CDR3 spells CASNFANEQYF. The CDR3 nucleotides are TGTGCCAGCAACTTTGCAAACGAGCAGTACTTC.

The chain is built from TRBV2 and TRBJ2-3; 8 bases are a match to TRBD2. The V segment lost 7 bases and the J segment 0 bases; nucleotides outside the gene matches: 3. CDR3 length equals 14 residues. CDR1 is SNHLY, CDR2 FYNNEI, per germline. CDR3 nucleotide sequence: TGTGCCAGCAAAACTAGCGGCAGCACAGATACGCAGTATTTT. Amino acids: CASKTSGSTDTQYF.

The V and J genes are TRBV11-2 and TRBJ2-5; D may correspond to TRBD1 or TRBD2 (5 bases each). The CDR3 has 16 residues. Trimming removed 2 bases from V and 1 base from J, with 14 bases in between. Germline CDR1 and CDR2: SGHAT and FQNNGV. The CDR3 bases are TGTGCCAGCAGCTTATCGTCCCAGGGACCCCAAGAGACCCAGTACTTC. As protein: CASSLSSQGPQETQYF.

The rearrangement links TRBV5-6 to TRBJ2-1; D might be TRBD1 or TRBD2, each matching 5 bases. The CDR3 has 14 amino acids. Germline V CDR1 and CDR2: SGHDT, YYEEEE. V was trimmed by 5 bases and J by 1 base, leaving 10 bases between them. The CDR3 nucleotides are TGTGCCAGCAGGTGGGGGTTTTCCTACAATGAGCAGTTCTTC. Encoded protein: CASRWGFSYNEQFF.

The chain recombines TRBV15 with TRBJ2-5; D uncertain. Trimming left V 0 bases short and J 5 bases short, with 7 bases between. Per the germline V gene, CDR1 is LNHNV and CDR2 is YYDKDF (reference sequence). The CDR3 has 13 amino acids. This chain's CDR3 is CATSRDKGETQYF. The CDR3 DNA reads as TGTGCCACCAGCAGAGATAAAGGCGAGACCCAGTACTTC.

Regarding this clone: Other DNA sequences within the sample encode an identical CDR3. This chain connects TRBV10-3 to TRBJ1-2; D uncertain. Trimming stripped 4 bases from V and 2 bases from J, with 2 bases between. Germline V CDR1 and CDR2: ENHRY, SYGVKD. The CDR3 is 11 amino acids. CDR3 nucleotide sequence: TGTGCCATCAGTGCAAACTATGGCTACACCTTC. Its translation is CAISANYGYTF.

The chain recombines TRBV2 with TRBJ2-5, with D unclear. The CDR3 spans 11 residues. V lost 2 bases, J lost 5 bases, and 3 bases lay in between. Germline loops: CDR1 SNHLY, CDR2 FYNNEI. The CDR3 is CASSELETQYF. In DNA, the CDR3 is TGTGCCAGCAGTGAATTGGAGACCCAGTACTTC.

The CDR3: CASSEGGRWGTEAFF. Written as DNA, the CDR3 is TGTGCCAGCAGTGAAGGGGGGCGCTGGGGCACTGAAGCTTTCTTT. V usage is TRBV2 and J usage is TRBJ1-1, with TRBD1 as a possible D gene (6 bases). Per the germline V gene, CDR1 is SNHLY and CDR2 is FYNNEI. Deletions cut 1 base from V and 4 bases from J, with 13 bases between. The CDR3 contains 15 residues.

The chain uses TRBV18 and TRBJ1-2; weak D call: TRBD1 (5 bases). Deletions cut 6 bases from V and 4 bases from J, with 12 bases between. CDR1 and CDR2 from the germline V gene are KGHSH and LQKENI. The CDR3 extends over 13 amino acids. The chain's CDR3 is CASSLGVGYGYTF. Written as DNA, the CDR3 is TGTGCCAGCTCGCTAGGGGTCGGCTATGGCTACACCTTC.

The chain carries TRBV19 and TRBJ1-5; a weak D match, TRBD1 (5 bases). The V and J ends lost 2 bases and 6 bases respectively, with 14 bases between them. There are 15 residues in the CDR3. Germline CDR1 and CDR2: LNHDA and SQIVND (reference sequence). The CDR3 region has the DNA TGTGCCAGTAGTATAAAAGACGGGGGAAGTCAGCCCCAGCATTTT. Translation: CASSIKDGGSQPQHF. The whole variable domain, filled in from reference TRBV19 and TRBJ1-5, reads DGGITQSPKYLFRKEGQNVTLSCEQNLNHDAMYWYRQDPGQGLRLIYYSQIVNDFQKGDIAEGYSVSREKKESFPLTVTSAQKNPTAFYLCASSIKDGGSQPQHFGDGTRLSIL.

The rearrangement links TRBV30 to TRBJ2-3; a weak D match, TRBD2 (7 bases). CDR1 is GTSNPN, CDR2 SVGIG, per germline (reference sequence). The CDR3 extends over 15 amino acids. Trimming took 4 bases from V and 1 from J, leaving 15 bases between them. CDR3: CAWIRGGEGTDTQYF. CDR3 DNA sequence: TGTGCCTGGATTAGGGGGGGAGAGGGCACAGATACGCAGTATTTT.

Worth noting for this clone: Distinct nucleotide sequences in the sample also encode this CDR3. The chain links TRBV5-1 to TRBJ1-5, with 10 bases lining up with TRBD1. V lost 2 bases, J lost 5 bases, and 1 base stayed unmatched. This CDR3 has 14 residues. Germline CDR1 is SGHRS and CDR2 is YFSETQ. For the CDR3, the DNA is TGCGCCAGCAGCTTAGGGACAGGGGATCAGCCCCAGCATTTT. It yields the protein CASSLGTGDQPQHF.

This chain connects TRBV5-1 to TRBJ1-2, with TRBD1 identical over 10 bases. Germline-derived CDR1 and CDR2 are SGHRS and YFSETQ. The V and J ends lost 4 bases and 4 bases, in that order; junction bases with no gene match: 13. The CDR3 is 17 residues long. CDR3: CASSVSTRDRGLYGYTF. Written as DNA, the CDR3 is TGCGCCAGCAGCGTCAGCACCCGGGACAGGGGTCTCTATGGCTACACCTTC.

The rearrangement uses TRBV4-3 and TRBJ2-2; the D gene is possibly TRBD1 (6 bases). The CDR3 loop spans 14 amino acids. The V end lost 4 bases, the J end lost 5 bases, and 11 bases lay between the germline ends. Per germline, CDR1 LGHNA and CDR2 YSLEER. The CDR3 DNA follows: TGCGCCAGCAGCCCCACAGGGTGGACCGGGGAGCTGTTTTTT. Translating it yields CASSPTGWTGELFF.

The CDR3 protein is CASSYSSQAKGGYTF. The CDR3 region has the DNA TGTGCCAGCAGTTACTCGAGCCAGGCCAAGGGTGGCTACACCTTC. V gene TRBV6-5 combines with J gene TRBJ1-2; D not resolved. The V end was cut by 0 bases, the J end by 7 bases, with 15 bases between. CDR1 is MNHEY, CDR2 SVGAGI, per germline. The CDR3 consists of 15 residues.

The chain has TRBV5-6 and TRBJ1-2, with D perhaps TRBD1 (6 bases). CDR1 is SGHDT and CDR2 is YYEEEE in the germline V gene. Trimming removed 1 base from V and 3 bases from J, with 7 bases in between. The CDR3 covers 13 residues. In DNA, the CDR3 is TGTGCCAGCAGCTTGAACAGGGACTATGGCTACACCTTC. It translates to CASSLNRDYGYTF. Based on the CDR3 plus reference TRBV5-6 and TRBJ1-2, the full variable domain is DAGVTQSPTHLIKTRGQQVTLRCSPKSGHDTVSWYQQALGQGPQFIFQYYEEEERQRGNFPDRFSGHQFPNYSSELNVNALLLGDSALYLCASSLNRDYGYTFGSGTRLTVV.

The V gene is TRBV19, the J gene TRBJ1-5; the match to TRBD1 covers 8 bases. The V and J ends lost 5 bases and 4 bases, in that order; junction bases with no gene match: 4. This CDR3 contains 14 residues. Germline CDR1 is LNHDA and CDR2 is SQIVND (reference sequence). CDR3 region: CASSATGGNQPQHF. CDR3 bases: TGTGCCAGTAGTGCTACAGGGGGTAATCAGCCCCAGCATTTT.

This sequence joins TRBV10-3 and TRBJ1-1; TRBD1 aligns across 7 bases. The CDR3 contains 13 residues. V dropped 6 bases and J dropped 1; count of bases not matched to a gene: 2. Germline V CDR1 and CDR2: ENHRY, SYGVKD. CDR3 amino acids: CAISTGANTEAFF. The DNA for the CDR3 is TGTGCCATCAGCACAGGGGCGAACACTGAAGCTTTCTTT.

The rearrangement joins TRBV7-9 to TRBJ2-1; no definite D call. This CDR3 spans 13 amino acids. Germline lookup yields CDR1 SEHNR and CDR2 FQNEAQ (reference sequence). The V end was cut by 0 bases, the J end by 7 bases, with 7 bases between. CDR3 sequence: CASSLALGNEQFF. CDR3 nucleotides: TGTGCCAGCAGCTTAGCGCTGGGTAATGAGCAGTTCTTC. The complete variable domain, with remaining parts taken from reference TRBV7-9 and TRBJ2-1, reads DTGVSQNPRHKITKRGQNVTFRCDPISEHNRLYWYRQTLGQGPEFLTYFQNEAQLEKSRLLSDRFSAERPKGSFSTLEIQRTEQGDSAMYLCASSLALGNEQFFGPGTRLTVL.

This chain uses TRBV5-6 with TRBJ2-1, with D possibly TRBD2 on 5 matching bases. CDR3 length: 14 residues. The germline V gene encodes CDR1 SGHDT and CDR2 YYEEEE. In DNA form, the CDR3 reads TGTGCTTCCCACGGACTGACCTCCTACAATGAGCAGTTCTTC. Protein sequence: CASHGLTSYNEQFF.

The genes are TRBV18 and TRBJ2-1; no clear D gene. The CDR3 covers 12 residues. Germline assignment: CDR1 KGHSH and CDR2 LQKENI. The V gene lost 0 bases and the J gene lost 10 bases, with 7 bases spanning the gap. The CDR3 protein is CASSPPVSEQFF. CDR3 coding DNA: TGTGCCAGCTCACCACCGGTAAGCGAGCAGTTCTTC.

The V and J genes are TRBV6-1 and TRBJ2-7, with a weak D call TRBD1 (5 bases). CDR3 size: 16 residues. CDR1 and CDR2 from the germline V gene are MNHNS and SASEGT. V gave up 2 bases and J gave up 4 bases, with 18 bases separating them. CDR3 region: CASSELPFQGSYEQYF. The CDR3 DNA follows: TGTGCCAGCAGTGAACTCCCCTTTCAGGGATCATACGAGCAGTACTTC.

This clone was counted many times. V is TRBV27 and J is TRBJ1-2; D not certain. The germline CDR1 and CDR2 sequences are MNHEY and SMNVEV (reference sequence). The CDR3 has 15 amino acids. V was trimmed by 7 bases and J by 4 bases, leaving 19 bases between them. DNA of the CDR3: TGTGCCAGCACCTCCCTGGGAAGGGCGGGCTATGGCTACACCTTC. Amino acids: CASTSLGRAGYGYTF.

The chain has TRBV24-1 and TRBJ1-6, with a possible D match to TRBD1 (5 bases). Germline V gene lookup returns CDR1 KGHDR and CDR2 SFDVKD. Trimming pared 1 base from V and 7 bases from J, leaving 7 bases between. This CDR3 region has 14 residues. The DNA for the CDR3 is TGTGCCACCAGTGATTTTGACAGAAATTCACCCCTCCACTTT. Its protein product is CATSDFDRNSPLHF.

The CDR3 nucleotides read TGTGCCAGCAGGACAGGGGCGATATTAGACACCGGGGAGCTGTTTTTT. Its protein product is CASRTGAILDTGELFF. The chain employs TRBV2 and TRBJ2-2, with TRBD1 matching over 8 bases. The V gene's germline CDR1 is SNHLY and CDR2 FYNNEI. The CDR3 has 16 amino acids. J was trimmed by 3 bases and V by 6 bases; bases with no gene match: 9. Drawing the rest from reference TRBV2 and TRBJ2-2, the complete variable domain is EPEVTQTPSHQVTQMGQEVILRCVPISNHLYFYWYRQILGQKVEFLVSFYNNEISEKSEIFDDQFSVERPDGSNFTLKIRSTKLEDSAMYFCASRTGAILDTGELFFGEGSRLTVL.

The V call is TRBV2, the J call TRBJ1-5, with 9 positions matching TRBD1. CDR3 size: 14 residues. CDR1 is SNHLY and CDR2 is FYNNEI in the germline V gene. The trim removed 5 bases at V and 8 bases at J, leaving 7 bases unmatched. The CDR3 region is CASSFTGGEEPQHF. DNA of the CDR3: TGTGCCAGCAGTTTCACAGGGGGCGAGGAGCCCCAGCATTTT. Complete variable domain (other parts from reference TRBV2 and TRBJ1-5): EPEVTQTPSHQVTQMGQEVILRCVPISNHLYFYWYRQILGQKVEFLVSFYNNEISEKSEIFDDQFSVERPDGSNFTLKIRSTKLEDSAMYFCASSFTGGEEPQHFGDGTRLSIL.